The following is a TCR beta chain sequence with its context. There is no known antigen for this receptor. No base qualities exist here, and no much larger clone lies one base off it. This entry is derived from a study of blood T cell repertoires in COVID-19 (TCRdb year 2020). Some background on the complete study: The collaborator samples originated in the United States, Italy and Spain and spanned the acute and convalescent phases of COVID-19. The prospective study material was composed of cDNA or gDNA derived from T cells, B-cell-depleted T cells, or PBMCs. The dataset comprised deeply sampled blood TCRbeta repertoires from subjects exposed to, actively infected with, or recovered from COVID-19. The repertoires were released in a freely available public database intended as a resource for research on the immune response to SARS-CoV-2. The samples were drawn from the first 160 participants of the ongoing ImmuneRACE study and from over a thousand subjects provided by 6 global collaborators. The sample metadata nearly always contained a de-identified subject ID, COVID-19 status, age in years and sex. Where available, HLA class I and class II types were obtained from metadata supplied by the sample provider rather than from assay-based typing.

Ends trimmed: V by 4 bases, J by 2 bases; bases unmatched to a gene: 1. Inclusive of the bounding cysteine and phenylalanine, the CDR3 is 13 residues long. Solely the CDR3 DNA is kept, with 39 bases framed from the first base. From a lookup of the germline V gene, CDR1 and CDR2 are SGHTA and FQGNSA. TCRbeta CDR3 regions were amplified from genomic DNA using the immunoSEQ Assay, a bias-controlled multiplex PCR. From the authors' description of their analysis: The number of nucleated cells in each sample was estimated by amplification of reference gene primers within the assay. To quantify the absolute abundance of each unique TCRbeta CDR3 rearrangement, sequence reads were collapsed and filtered. For each sample, productive Simpson clonality was calculated as the square root of Simpson's diversity index across productive rearrangements. TCRdb retrieved this table from immuneACCESS and kept in-frame rearrangements only. Not all clones are present; in checked studies, unresolved V genes account for under half, and no reason is known for the remainder. That table gives V, J and clone size, and the DNA gave D and trimming. The table for this sample lists 190,000 or so clones; more than 75% of them were counted only once. The ten largest make up over 0.7% of the sample.

Another Seattle source contributed samples from volunteer blood donors who had recovered from COVID-19. The collaborating institutions used their own protocols to collect whole blood in K2EDTA tubes. For TCRbeta analysis, collaborator samples were shipped as frozen whole blood, as isolated PBMCs, or as DNA extracted from either sample type. Summary of the overall study and its limitations: How much clinical and demographic metadata was included differed by source and by participant, and the metadata was provided uncurated.

What was sequenced was peripheral blood. Rearrangement joined TRBV7-2 to TRBJ1-1; 7 central nucleotides agree with TRBD1. The origin of this receptor is a young woman who had recovered from COVID-19. The CDR3 reads CASSWDSNTEAFF. The DNA sequence reads TGTGCCAGCAGCTGGGACAGCAACACTGAAGCTTTCTTT.